This T cell receptor (beta chain) was captured in a study of T cell responses to AZD1222 COVID-19 vaccine. The CDR3 runs 13 residues. Germline CDR1 and CDR2: MNHEY and SVGAGI. V was pared by 6 bases and J by 5 bases, with 13 bases between. Here immunoSEQ multiplex PCR was the method, and the copy in TCRdb shows in-frame clones only, minus some. The sample lists 200,000 or so clones, 92% occurring once. This receptor was taken from an adult in good health. This chain connects TRBV6-5 to TRBJ1-1, with unresolved D. Material: peripheral blood, obtained on day 0 of AZD1222 vaccination. The CDR3 bases are TGTGCCAGCAGCCAGCTCCACCAAACTGAAGCTTTCTTT. This gives the protein CASSQLHQTEAFF.